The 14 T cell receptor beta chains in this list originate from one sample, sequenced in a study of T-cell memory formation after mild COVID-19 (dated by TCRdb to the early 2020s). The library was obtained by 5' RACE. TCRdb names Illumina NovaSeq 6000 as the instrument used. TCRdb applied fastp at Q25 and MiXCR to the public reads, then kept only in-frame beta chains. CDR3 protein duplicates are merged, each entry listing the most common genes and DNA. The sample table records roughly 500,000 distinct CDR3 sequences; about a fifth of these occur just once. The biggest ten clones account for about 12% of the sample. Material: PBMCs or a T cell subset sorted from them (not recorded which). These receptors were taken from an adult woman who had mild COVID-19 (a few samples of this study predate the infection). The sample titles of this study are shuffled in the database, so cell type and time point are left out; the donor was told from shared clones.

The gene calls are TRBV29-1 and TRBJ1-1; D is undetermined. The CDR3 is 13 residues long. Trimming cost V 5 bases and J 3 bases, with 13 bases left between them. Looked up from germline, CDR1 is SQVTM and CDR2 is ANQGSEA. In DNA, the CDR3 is TGCAGCGTTCAAAGGAATGGCGACACTGAAGCTTTCTTT. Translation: CSVQRNGDTEAFF.

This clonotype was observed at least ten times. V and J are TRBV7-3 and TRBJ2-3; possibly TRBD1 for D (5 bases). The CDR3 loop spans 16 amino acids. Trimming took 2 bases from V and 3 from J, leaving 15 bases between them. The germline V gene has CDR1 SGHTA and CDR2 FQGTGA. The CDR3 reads CASSLLGQEVTDTQYF. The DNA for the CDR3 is TGTGCCAGCAGCTTACTTGGACAAGAGGTGACAGATACGCAGTATTTT.

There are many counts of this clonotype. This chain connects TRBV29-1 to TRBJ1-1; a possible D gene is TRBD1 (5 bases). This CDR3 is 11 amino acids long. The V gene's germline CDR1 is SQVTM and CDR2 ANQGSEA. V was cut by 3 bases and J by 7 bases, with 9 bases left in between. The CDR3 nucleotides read TGCAGCGTTGACGCGGGACGTGAAGCTTTCTTT. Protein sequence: CSVDAGREAFF. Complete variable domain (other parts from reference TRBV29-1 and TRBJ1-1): SAVISQKPSRDICQRGTSLTIQCQVDSQVTMMFWYRQQPGQSLTLIATANQGSEATYESGFVIDKFPISRPNLTFSTLTVSNMSPEDSSIYLCSVDAGREAFFGQGTRLTVV.

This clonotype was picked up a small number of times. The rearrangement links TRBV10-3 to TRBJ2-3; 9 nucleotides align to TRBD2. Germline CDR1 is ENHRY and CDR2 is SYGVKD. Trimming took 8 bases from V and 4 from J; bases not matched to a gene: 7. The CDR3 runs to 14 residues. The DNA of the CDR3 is TGTGCCATCTCCGAAAGCGGGGGGTCAGATACGCAGTATTTT. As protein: CAISESGGSDTQYF.

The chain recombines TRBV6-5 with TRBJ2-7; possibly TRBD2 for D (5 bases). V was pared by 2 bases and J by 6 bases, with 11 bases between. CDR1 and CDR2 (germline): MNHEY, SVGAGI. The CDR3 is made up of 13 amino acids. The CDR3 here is CASSYEPGSEQYF. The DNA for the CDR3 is TGTGCCAGCAGTTACGAACCGGGGTCCGAGCAGTACTTC.

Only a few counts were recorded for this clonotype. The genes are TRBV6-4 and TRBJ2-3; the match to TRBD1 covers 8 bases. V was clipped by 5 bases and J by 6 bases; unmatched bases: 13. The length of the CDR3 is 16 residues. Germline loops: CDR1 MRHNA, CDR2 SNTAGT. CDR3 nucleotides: TGTGCCAGCAGTCCCCAGGGGGCCACAGCCGGGGATACGCAGTATTTT. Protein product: CASSPQGATAGDTQYF.

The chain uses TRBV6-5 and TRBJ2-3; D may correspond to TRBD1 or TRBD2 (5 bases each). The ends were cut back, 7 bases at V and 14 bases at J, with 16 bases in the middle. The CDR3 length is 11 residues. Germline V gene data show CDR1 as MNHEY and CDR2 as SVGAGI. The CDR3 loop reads CASTWGSRVYF. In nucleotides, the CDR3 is TGTGCCAGCACGTGGGGGTCCAGGGTGTATTTT.

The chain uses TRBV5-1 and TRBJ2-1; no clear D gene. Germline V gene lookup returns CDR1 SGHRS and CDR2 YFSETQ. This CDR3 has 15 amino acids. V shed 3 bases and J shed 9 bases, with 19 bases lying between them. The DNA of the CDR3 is TGCGCCAGCAGCTCCATGGGTGATAGGGCGACTGAGCAGTTCTTC. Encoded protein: CASSSMGDRATEQFF.

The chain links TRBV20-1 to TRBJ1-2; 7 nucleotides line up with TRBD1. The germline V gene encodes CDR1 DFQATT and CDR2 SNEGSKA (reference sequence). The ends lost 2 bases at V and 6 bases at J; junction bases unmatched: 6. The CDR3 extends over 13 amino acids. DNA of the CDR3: TGCAGTGCTAGAACTAGGACAGGAAATGGCTACACCTTC. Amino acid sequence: CSARTRTGNGYTF.

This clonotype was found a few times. CDR3 nucleotide sequence: TGCAGCGTGCCACTCCCGATAGCAAGCACAGATACGCAGTATTTT. Translating gives CSVPLPIASTDTQYF. This rearrangement joins TRBV29-1 to TRBJ2-3; D gene ambiguous. There are 15 residues in the CDR3. Per germline, CDR1 SQVTM and CDR2 ANQGSEA. Trimming removed 6 bases from V and 0 bases from J, with 16 bases in between.

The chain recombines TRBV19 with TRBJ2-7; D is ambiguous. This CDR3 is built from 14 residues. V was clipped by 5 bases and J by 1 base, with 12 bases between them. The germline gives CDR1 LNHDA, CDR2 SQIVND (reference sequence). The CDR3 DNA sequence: TGTGCCAGTAGTGACGTTAACTTATCCTACGAGCAGTACTTC. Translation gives CASSDVNLSYEQYF.

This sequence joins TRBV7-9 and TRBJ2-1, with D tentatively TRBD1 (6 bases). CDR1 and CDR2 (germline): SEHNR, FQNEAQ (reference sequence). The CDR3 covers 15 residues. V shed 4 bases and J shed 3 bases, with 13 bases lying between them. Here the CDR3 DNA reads TGTGCCAGCAGCTCTGGACAGAGTTTCTACAATGAGCAGTTCTTC. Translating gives CASSSGQSFYNEQFF.

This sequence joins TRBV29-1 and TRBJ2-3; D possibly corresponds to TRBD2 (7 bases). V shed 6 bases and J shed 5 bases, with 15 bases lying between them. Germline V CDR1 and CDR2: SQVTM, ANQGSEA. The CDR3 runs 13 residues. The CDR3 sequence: CSVLGGAGDTQYF. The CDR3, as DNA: TGCAGCGTCTTAGGGGGGGCAGGAGATACGCAGTATTTT.

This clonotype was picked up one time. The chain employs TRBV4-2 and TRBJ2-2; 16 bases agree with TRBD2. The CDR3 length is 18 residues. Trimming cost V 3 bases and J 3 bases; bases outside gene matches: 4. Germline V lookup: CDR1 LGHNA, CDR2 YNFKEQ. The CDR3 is CASSQGLAGGTDTGELFF. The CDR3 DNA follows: TGTGCCAGCAGCCAGGGACTAGCGGGGGGGACGGACACCGGGGAGCTGTTTTTT.